These T cell receptor beta chains were read from a single sample in a study of CD8+ T cells in alopecia areata. Profiled with immunoSEQ multiplex PCR; TCRdb holds only in-frame clones, not every one. Here the sample spans 150,000 or so clones, 45% to 60% being singletons. The sample taken for sequencing was CD4+ T cells sorted from blood. The origin of the receptors is a human donor in good health. Both conserved end residues are part of each CDR3. D genes are given only for firm matches. Size values are once, few and many counts, or a class for expanded clones, and some rows have none.

j_gene,abundance,d_gene,v_gene,CDR3aa,CDR3nt
TRBJ2-7,few,TRBD2,TRBV29-1,CSVGAGGAYEQYF,TGCAGCGTTGGGGCGGGAGGGGCCTACGAGCAGTACTTC
TRBJ2-3,NA,TRBD1,TRBV6-5,CASSWDSHTDTQYF,TGTGCCAGCAGTTGGGACAGTCACACAGATACGCAGTATTTT
TRBJ2-7,few,NA,TRBV14,CASSRNSGPYVGEQYF,TGTGCCAGCAGCCGAAATTCTGGACCTTATGTGGGCGAGCAGTACTTC
TRBJ1-5,NA,NA,TRBV6-1,CASSVSSGVSNQPQHF,TGTGCCAGCAGTGTTTCTTCGGGTGTTAGCAATCAGCCCCAGCATTTT
TRBJ2-3,NA,TRBD2,TRBV30,CAWRNWASGRGDTQYF,TGTGCCTGGAGGAATTGGGCTAGCGGGAGGGGAGATACGCAGTATTTT
TRBJ2-5,few,NA,TRBV29-1,CSADWIQETQYF,TGCAGCGCCGACTGGATTCAAGAGACCCAGTACTTC
TRBJ1-2,NA,NA,TRBV30,CAFQLLRTQHGYTF,TGTGCCTTCCAGCTCTTGAGGACCCAACATGGCTACACCTTC
TRBJ2-5,NA,NA,TRBV6-5,CASSYQGQETQYF,TGTGCCAGCAGTTACCAGGGACAAGAGACCCAGTACTTC
TRBJ1-4,NA,NA,TRBV2,CASSDSPGTNEKLFF,TGTGCCAGCAGTGACTCTCCAGGAACTAATGAAAAACTGTTTTTT
TRBJ2-3,NA,TRBD2,TRBV5-1,CASSLGSAGIDTQYF,TGCGCCAGCAGCTTGGGGTCAGCGGGAATTGATACGCAGTATTTT
TRBJ2-1,NA,TRBD1,TRBV5-4,CASSPGQGRNEQFF,TGTGCCAGCAGCCCCGGACAGGGGCGGAATGAGCAGTTCTTC
TRBJ2-7,many,TRBD1,TRBV10-3,CAISEQGHYEQYF,TGTGCCATCAGTGAACAGGGGCACTACGAGCAGTACTTC
TRBJ2-1,NA,TRBD2,TRBV9,CASSVVATSGRSEQFF,TGTGCCAGCAGCGTAGTAGCGACTAGCGGGAGGAGTGAGCAGTTCTTC
TRBJ2-5,NA,TRBD2,TRBV29-1,CSVSGRLARETQYF,TGCAGCGTTAGTGGCCGACTAGCAAGGGAGACCCAGTACTTC
TRBJ1-1,NA,NA,TRBV6-5,CASSYSSRPSVTEAFF,TGTGCCAGCAGTTACTCGAGCCGACCAAGTGTCACTGAAGCTTTCTTT
TRBJ2-6,few,NA,TRBV18,CASSPQGSSSGANVLTF,TGTGCCAGCTCACCTCAGGGTTCCAGCTCTGGGGCCAACGTCCTGACTTTC
TRBJ2-3,few,NA,TRBV27,CASSLGRKTDTQYF,TGTGCCAGCAGTTTGGGGCGGAAGACAGATACGCAGTATTTT
TRBJ2-5,NA,NA,TRBV2,CASSEAQTQYF,TGTGCCAGCAGTGAAGCCCAGACCCAGTACTTC
TRBJ2-4,NA,TRBD1,TRBV18,CASSPGQENIQYF,TGTGCCAGCTCACCAGGACAGGAAAACATTCAGTACTTC
TRBJ2-4,few,NA,TRBV29-1,CSVDAGRLAKNIQYF,TGCAGCGTTGACGCAGGCAGACTAGCCAAAAACATTCAGTACTTC
TRBJ1-1,NA,NA,TRBV14,CASIITEAFF,TGTGCCAGTATTATAACTGAAGCTTTCTTT
TRBJ1-5,NA,NA,TRBV5-6,CASSSAKNQPQHF,TGTGCCAGCAGCTCCGCAAAGAATCAGCCCCAGCATTTT
TRBJ2-5,few,NA,TRBV5-1,CASSLVTTGEFVETQYF,TGCGCCAGCAGCTTGGTTACAACGGGAGAGTTTGTAGAGACCCAGTACTTC
TRBJ2-7,NA,NA,TRBV4-1,CASRGLPSSYEQYF,TGCGCCAGCAGGGGACTTCCGAGCTCCTACGAGCAGTACTTC
TRBJ1-2,NA,NA,TRBV4-2,CASSQEARGYGYTF,TGTGCCAGCAGCCAAGAAGCGCGGGGCTATGGCTACACCTTC
TRBJ2-7,NA,NA,TRBV28,CASSSAYEQYF,TGTGCCAGCAGTTCAGCCTACGAGCAGTACTTC
TRBJ2-5,NA,NA,TRBV2,CASSDRVGETQYF,TGTGCCAGCAGTGACAGGGTAGGGGAGACCCAGTACTTC
TRBJ2-1,few,NA,TRBV20-1,CSARDREEQFF,TGCAGTGCTAGAGACAGGGAGGAGCAGTTCTTC
TRBJ1-1,few,NA,TRBV5-4,CASSWGPTMAEAFF,TGTGCCAGCAGCTGGGGACCGACGATGGCTGAAGCTTTCTTT
TRBJ1-1,NA,NA,TRBV25-1,CASNMKLGTEAFF,TGTGCCAGCAACATGAAGTTGGGCACTGAAGCTTTCTTT
TRBJ1-1,NA,NA,TRBV6-5,CASSNPWGGGLAFF,TGTGCCAGCAGTAACCCTTGGGGGGGCGGTTTAGCTTTCTTT
TRBJ1-4,few,NA,TRBV7-9,CASSSAQEQTSHRGKLFF,TGTGCCAGCAGCTCCGCACAGGAACAGACCTCCCATCGGGGAAAACTGTTTTTT
TRBJ2-5,NA,TRBD1,TRBV28,CASSSGQGWETQYF,TGTGCCAGCAGTTCGGGACAGGGATGGGAGACCCAGTACTTC
TRBJ2-5,NA,NA,TRBV29-1,CSVEDWNTQETQYF,TGCAGCGTTGAAGATTGGAACACCCAAGAGACCCAGTACTTC
TRBJ2-1,few,NA,TRBV29-1,CSVVADSYNEQFF,TGCAGCGTTGTCGCAGACTCCTACAATGAGCAGTTCTTC
TRBJ1-3,NA,NA,TRBV29-1,CSVKQNSGNTIYF,TGCAGCGTGAAGCAGAACTCTGGAAACACCATATATTTT